A single sample is the source of the 19 T cell receptor beta chains below, sequenced in a study of blood T cell repertoires in COVID-19 (TCRdb year 2020). Libraries were prepared through the immunoSEQ multiplex PCR assay. Held by TCRdb, this immuneACCESS table contains in-frame sequences only and omits some clones. Under half of the omission traces to an unresolved V gene where checked; the cause of the rest is unknown. The sample includes 100,000 to 150,000 clones, with around 85% observed a single time. The top ten clonotypes cover 17% of the sample. Sample: peripheral blood. These TCRs come from a woman aged 80 or older with acute or convalescent COVID-19.

V gene TRBV5-4 combines with J gene TRBJ1-1, with D perhaps matching TRBD1 (5 bases). CDR1 SGHNT and CDR2 YYREEE come from the germline V gene (reference sequence). The CDR3 runs to 15 residues. The V and J ends lost 4 bases and 0 bases respectively, with 13 bases between them. The CDR3: CASSPNGGMNTEAFF. In DNA form, the CDR3 reads TGTGCCAGCAGCCCGAACGGGGGAATGAACACTGAAGCTTTCTTT.

V gene TRBV3-1 (or the pseudogene TRBV3-2) combines with J gene TRBJ2-1, with D possibly matching TRBD2 (5 bases). The CDR3 runs 15 residues. CDR1 and CDR2 from the germline V gene are LGHDT and YNNKEL (reference sequence). The V gene lost 4 bases and the J gene lost 0 bases, with 10 bases spanning the gap. The CDR3 DNA sequence: TGTGCCAGCAGCCGGGAGTTAAACTCCTACAATGAGCAGTTCTTC. Protein: CASSRELNSYNEQFF.

The chain uses TRBV6-6 and TRBJ2-3; D unresolved. The CDR3 covers 13 residues. The V and J ends lost 2 bases and 3 bases respectively, with 6 bases between them. Per germline, CDR1 MNHNY and CDR2 SVGAGI (reference sequence). The CDR3 spells CASSYQSTDTQYF. CDR3 sequence (DNA): TGTGCCAGCAGTTACCAGTCGACAGATACGCAGTATTTT.

The J gene is TRBJ1-2, the V gene TRBV4-1; D gene uncertain. With 0 bases removed from V and 4 bases from J, the gap between germline ends came to 15 bases. Germline lookup yields CDR1 MGHRA and CDR2 YSYEKL. This CDR3 is built from 16 residues. The CDR3 nucleotides are TGCGCCAGCAGCCAAGATGGCCGCCCGAGCGGCTATGGCTACACCTTC. This translates into CASSQDGRPSGYGYTF.

V is TRBV5-4 and J is TRBJ2-5; D may be TRBD1 (5 bases). V lost 0 bases and J lost 0, with 12 bases in between. This CDR3 region has 16 residues. The germline V gene has CDR1 SGHNT and CDR2 YYREEE (reference sequence). The CDR3 region is CASSLVAGSNQETQYF. CDR3 bases: TGTGCCAGCAGCTTGGTGGCAGGGTCTAACCAAGAGACCCAGTACTTC.

The genes are TRBV4-1 and TRBJ2-5, with a possible D match to TRBD2 (6 bases). The length of the CDR3 is 14 residues. The germline V gene encodes CDR1 MGHRA and CDR2 YSYEKL. V gave up 1 base and J gave up 3 bases, with 9 bases separating them. This CDR3 is CASSQGGLKETQYF. Written as DNA, the CDR3 is TGCGCCAGCAGCCAAGGGGGACTGAAAGAGACCCAGTACTTC.

This chain joins TRBV19 and TRBJ2-1; D is perhaps TRBD2 (5 bases). Trimming took 6 bases from V and 12 from J, leaving 12 bases between them. This CDR3 spans 11 amino acids. The germline V gene has CDR1 LNHDA and CDR2 SQIVND (reference sequence). Here the CDR3 reads CASRAPEGQFF. The CDR3 region has the DNA TGTGCCAGTAGGGCACCTGAGGGGCAGTTCTTC.

The chain couples TRBV19 to TRBJ2-1, with 11 bases lining up with TRBD2. Unmatched junction bases numbered 1, after V lost 1 base and J lost 2 bases. This CDR3 has 16 residues. The germline V gene has CDR1 LNHDA and CDR2 SQIVND (reference sequence). The CDR3 DNA reads TGTGCCAGTAGTATAGTAGCGGGGGGGCCCTACAATGAGCAGTTCTTC. This gives the protein CASSIVAGGPYNEQFF.

The V gene is TRBV29-1, the J gene TRBJ2-1; 8 bases line up with TRBD2. V trimming: 7 bases; J trimming: 3 bases; junction bases outside the gene matches: 11. Germline-derived CDR1 and CDR2 are SQVTM and ANQGSEA. This CDR3 is built from 15 residues. The CDR3 loop reads CSARGAGGIYNEQFF. DNA of the CDR3: TGCAGCGCCCGAGGGGCGGGAGGAATCTACAATGAGCAGTTCTTC.

The sample holds a few counts of this clone. V is TRBV19 and J is TRBJ1-2; perhaps TRBD1 as D (5 bases). The germline gives CDR1 LNHDA, CDR2 SQIVND (reference sequence). The CDR3 is 14 residues long. V shed 7 bases and J shed 4 bases, with 16 bases lying between them. CDR3 in amino acids: CASTVAGGGYGYTF. The CDR3 DNA sequence: TGTGCCAGTACAGTCGCCGGGGGAGGCTATGGCTACACCTTC.

J is TRBJ1-2 and V is TRBV5-6; 9 positions match TRBD1. V dropped 3 bases and J dropped 9; count of bases not matched to a gene: 3. The CDR3 extends over 12 amino acids. The germline V gene encodes CDR1 SGHDT and CDR2 YYEEEE. This CDR3 reads CASSSTGGSYTF. Here the CDR3 DNA reads TGTGCCAGCAGCTCGACAGGGGGAAGCTACACCTTC.

The gene calls are TRBV10-3 and TRBJ1-1; 8 bases fit TRBD1. This CDR3 contains 13 residues. Trimming at V came to 4 bases and at J to 4 bases, leaving 2 bases not matched to a gene. Germline assignment: CDR1 ENHRY and CDR2 SYGVKD. The CDR3 DNA reads TGTGCCATCAGTGGGACAGGGCGCACTGAAGCTTTCTTT. This sequence encodes CAISGTGRTEAFF.

The chain links TRBV10-3 to TRBJ2-5, with 11 positions matching TRBD2. Germline V gene data show CDR1 as ENHRY and CDR2 as SYGVKD. CDR3 length equals 16 residues. The ends lost 6 bases at V and 0 bases at J; junction bases unmatched: 6. Here the CDR3 DNA reads TGTGCCATCAGCCCGGGACTAGCGGCTTACCAAGAGACCCAGTACTTC. Encoded protein: CAISPGLAAYQETQYF.

J is TRBJ2-3 and V is TRBV19, with no clear D. The germline V gene encodes CDR1 LNHDA and CDR2 SQIVND (reference sequence). CDR3 length equals 15 residues. Trimming removed 3 bases from V and 0 bases from J, with 10 bases in between. The CDR3 is CASSIAASSTDTQYF. The CDR3 bases are TGTGCCAGTAGTATCGCAGCGTCGAGCACAGATACGCAGTATTTT.

The table lists this clone with a few counts. The rearrangement uses TRBV27 and TRBJ1-2, with a possible D match to TRBD1 (5 bases). Trimming pared 3 bases from V and 4 bases from J, leaving 18 bases between. The CDR3 loop spans 16 amino acids. Germline assignment: CDR1 MNHEY and CDR2 SMNVEV (reference sequence). The CDR3 region has the DNA TGTGCCAGCAGTTTCGGTTCTTCAGGGCGTATCTATGGCTACACCTTC. Translating it yields CASSFGSSGRIYGYTF.

V gene TRBV19 combines with J gene TRBJ2-1, with 11 bases fitting TRBD2. This CDR3 comprises 16 residues. V shed 3 bases and J 6 bases; nucleotides not matched to a gene: 7. Germline lookup yields CDR1 LNHDA and CDR2 SQIVND (reference sequence). CDR3 sequence (DNA): TGTGCCAGTAGTATGGCTCTAGCGGGAGGAGTCAATGAGCAGTTCTTC. As protein: CASSMALAGGVNEQFF.

Many counts were recorded for this clone. The genes are TRBV6-2 or TRBV6-3 and TRBJ2-5; D is perhaps TRBD1 (6 bases). V dropped 4 bases and J dropped 5 bases, with 17 bases sitting between them. CDR1 is MNHEY, CDR2 SVGEGT, per germline. CDR3 length equals 15 residues. The CDR3 sequence is CASSSTGRGWETQYF. The CDR3 DNA reads TGTGCCAGCAGTTCAACAGGGCGAGGTTGGGAGACCCAGTACTTC.

J is TRBJ2-1 and V is TRBV3-1 (or the pseudogene TRBV3-2), with D maybe TRBD2 (5 bases). Trimming pared 4 bases from V and 5 bases from J, leaving 12 bases between. The CDR3 runs 14 residues. In germline, CDR1 is LGHDT, CDR2 YNNKEL (reference sequence). In nucleotides, the CDR3 is TGTGCCAGCAGCCGGAGGACCGTCCACAATGAGCAGTTCTTC. Encoded protein: CASSRRTVHNEQFF.

This clone was observed a single time. The chain recombines TRBV6-1 with TRBJ1-1, with D tentatively TRBD1 (5 bases). CDR1 and CDR2 from the germline V gene are MNHNS and SASEGT. V was trimmed by 2 bases and J by 5 bases, leaving 15 bases between them. This CDR3 is 15 amino acids long. The CDR3 reads CASSEQPGGDTEAFF. CDR3 coding DNA: TGTGCCAGCAGTGAACAGCCCGGGGGGGATACTGAAGCTTTCTTT.